This T cell receptor beta chain was observed in a study of beta chain features in type 1 diabetes. Study-level findings and limits: In the patient group, naive, central memory and Treg TCRB repertoires seemed more alike than in the healthy donor group. Researchers caution that PCR might favor shorter templates, equally among patients and controls. Researchers could not determine here whether HLA type influences TCRB rearrangement.

The CDR3 totals 18 residues. The sequenced template was cDNA made from the entire isolated RNA. Repertoires were generated with immunoSEQ multiplex PCR, while TCRdb's copy carries only in-frame clones and drops some. In the table there are tens of thousands of clones, around a third of which are singletons. Comment on this clone: The target antigen is unknown.

Sequenced material: stem cell memory CD4+ T cells from blood. The TCR comes from a young woman in good health. The chain employs TRBV21-1 and TRBJ2-1; TRBD2 reflects the table's D call only, with no check against the DNA. TRBV21-1 is termed a pseudogene. The CDR3 DNA reads TGTGCCAGCAGCAAAAAGTCGATCGAGCGGGGGACTGACAATGAGCAGTTCTTC. It yields the protein CASSKKSIERGTDNEQFF.